This TCR beta chain stems from a study of regulatory and conventional T cells in RAG deficiency. The study's findings and limits: In Omenn syndrome, Treg and Tconv repertoires overlapped >90%. In Omenn syndrome, sorted "Tregs" may be peripherally activated cells.

This table comes from immunoSEQ multiplex PCR, and its TCRdb copy is limited to in-frame clones, with some not included. The table shows tens of thousands of clones, with about 93% occurring only once. Remarks on this clone: Antigen unknown.

The sorted regulatory T cells were CD4+, CD25-high and CD127-low, with genomic DNA sequenced. Trimming pared 5 bases from V and 3 bases from J, leaving 10 bases between. Germline CDR1 is SEHNR and CDR2 is FQNEAQ (reference sequence). The CDR3 contains 13 residues. The sample was also linked to a second study, of regulatory T cells. That source adds: Primers: 52 TRBV forward and 13 TRBJ reverse. Patient repertoires had restricted TRB V-J pairs and skewed V and J usage, most in Tregs.

This TCR was recovered from a human donor in good health. Sequencing was done on a sample of Tregs sorted from blood. The J gene is TRBJ1-2, the V gene TRBV7-9; no firm D call. CDR3 amino acids: CASSPRRDYGYTF. In nucleotides, the CDR3 is TGTGCCAGCAGCCCGCGACGGGACTATGGCTACACCTTC.